A selection of T cell receptor beta chains follows, all from one sample in a study of regulatory T cells in long-lasting Graves disease. TCRdb processed the multiplex PCR reads anew with MiXCR; each CDR3 protein has one entry. The sample includes 400,000 to 500,000 distinct CDR3 sequences, 20% to 25% seen only once; the top ten take roughly an eighth. The sample was peripheral blood mononuclear cells (PBMCs), taken when the disease was refractory, from a patient treated with antithyroid drugs. All receptors come from a female donor with Graves disease. Each CDR3 is given with its conserved first and last residue. The D gene is left open where the match is weak. Rows may omit the clone size; those that give it use once, few, many or a size class.

J gene,clone size,V gene,D gene,CDR3 protein,CDR3 DNA
TRBJ2-7,few,TRBV10-3,TRBD2,CAISQGLAAARSEQYF,TGTGCCATCTCACAGGGACTAGCGGCGGCCAGGAGCGAGCAGTACTTC
TRBJ2-7,-,TRBV9,-,CASSVAASRGYEQYF,TGTGCCAGCAGCGTCGCTGCTAGTCGTGGCTACGAGCAGTACTTC
TRBJ2-7,few,TRBV2,TRBD2,CASSPALAGVYEQYF,TGTGCCAGCAGCCCCGCGCTAGCGGGAGTCTACGAGCAGTACTTC
TRBJ2-7,many,TRBV4-1,-,CASSQVSDSYEQYF,TGCGCCAGCAGCCAAGTAAGCGACTCCTACGAGCAGTACTTC
TRBJ1-5,many,TRBV11-2,-,CASSSDRHSNQPQHF,TGTGCCAGCAGCTCCGACAGACATAGCAATCAGCCCCAGCATTTT
TRBJ2-7,many,TRBV2,-,CATQIDSTPYEQYF,TGTGCCACACAGATAGACAGTACCCCCTACGAGCAGTACTTC
TRBJ2-7,few,TRBV4-1,TRBD2,CASSQAGLVSYEQYF,TGCGCCAGCAGCCAAGCCGGACTAGTAAGCTACGAGCAGTACTTC
TRBJ2-3,-,TRBV9,TRBD1,CASNRDRRTDTQYF,TGTGCCAGCAACAGGGACAGGCGCACAGATACGCAGTATTTT
TRBJ2-1,few,TRBV28,TRBD2,CASSLLAGGPGGQFF,TGTGCCAGCAGTTTACTAGCGGGAGGGCCTGGTGGGCAGTTCTTC
TRBJ1-1,-,TRBV9,-,CASSVGTVGNTEAFF,TGTGCCAGCAGCGTAGGGACAGTCGGGAACACTGAAGCTTTCTTT
TRBJ2-3,-,TRBV15,TRBD2,CATSRGQSSGTTNPDTQYF,TGTGCCACCAGCAGAGGACAGTCTAGCGGGACCACGAATCCAGATACGCAGTATTTT
TRBJ1-5,many,TRBV24-1,-,CATSGTNSNQPQHF,TGTGCCACCAGTGGTACAAATAGCAATCAGCCCCAGCATTTT
TRBJ1-1,many,TRBV12-5,-,CASAPTGLNTEAFF,TGTGCTAGTGCCCCGACAGGTTTGAACACTGAAGCTTTCTTT
TRBJ1-5,many,TRBV7-2,TRBD1,CASSLVSGRQGAPQHF,TGTGCCAGCAGCTTAGTAAGTGGGAGACAGGGCGCGCCCCAGCATTTT
TRBJ2-7,many,TRBV2,-,CASGVTTYEQYF,TGTGCCAGCGGGGTGACAACATACGAGCAGTACTTC
TRBJ2-3,-,TRBV4-2,-,CASSPQPLRDTQYF,TGTGCCAGCAGCCCCCAGCCCTTAAGGGATACGCAGTATTTT
TRBJ1-5,-,TRBV27,-,CASSLSYTGYQPQHF,TGTGCCAGCAGTTTATCTTATACAGGGTACCAGCCCCAGCATTTT
TRBJ2-1,once,TRBV4-1,TRBD2,CASSPILREGPASEQFF,TGCGCCAGCAGCCCAATATTGCGGGAGGGCCCGGCTAGCGAGCAGTTCTTC
TRBJ2-7,many,TRBV12-3/TRBV12-4,-,CASSFLGELYEQYF,TGTGCCAGCAGTTTTTTAGGAGAGCTATACGAGCAGTACTTC
TRBJ1-2,-,TRBV6-2/TRBV6-3,-,CAKTSHGYTF,TGTGCCAAGACAAGCCATGGCTACACCTTC